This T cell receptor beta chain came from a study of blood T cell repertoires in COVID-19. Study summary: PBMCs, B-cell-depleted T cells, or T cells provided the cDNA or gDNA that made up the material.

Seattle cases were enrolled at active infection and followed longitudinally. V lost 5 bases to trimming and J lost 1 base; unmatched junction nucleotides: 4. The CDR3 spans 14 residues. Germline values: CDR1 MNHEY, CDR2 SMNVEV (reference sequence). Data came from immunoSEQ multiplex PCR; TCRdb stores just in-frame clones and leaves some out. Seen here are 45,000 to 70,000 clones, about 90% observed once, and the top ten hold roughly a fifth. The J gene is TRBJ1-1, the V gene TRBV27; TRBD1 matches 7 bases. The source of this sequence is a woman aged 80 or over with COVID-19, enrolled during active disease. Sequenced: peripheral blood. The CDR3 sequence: CASSRRTGNTEAFF. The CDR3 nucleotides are TGTGCCAGCAGTAGACGGACAGGGAACACTGAAGCTTTCTTT.